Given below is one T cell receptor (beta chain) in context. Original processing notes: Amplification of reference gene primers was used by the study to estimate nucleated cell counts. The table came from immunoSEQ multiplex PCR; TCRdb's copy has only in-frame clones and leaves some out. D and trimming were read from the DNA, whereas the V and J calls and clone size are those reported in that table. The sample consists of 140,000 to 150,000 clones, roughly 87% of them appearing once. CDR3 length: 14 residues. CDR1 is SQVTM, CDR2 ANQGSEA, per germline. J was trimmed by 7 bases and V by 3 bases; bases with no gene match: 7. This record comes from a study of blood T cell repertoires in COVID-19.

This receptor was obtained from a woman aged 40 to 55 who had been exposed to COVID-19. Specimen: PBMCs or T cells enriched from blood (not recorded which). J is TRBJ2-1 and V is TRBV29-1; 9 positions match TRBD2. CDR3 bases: TGCAGCGTTGATTTTAGCGGGAGCTTTAATGAGCAGTTCTTC. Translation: CSVDFSGSFNEQFF.